Listed below are T cell receptor beta chains from one sample, sequenced in a study of brain T cells in children with intractable seizures. The protocol was immunoSEQ multiplex PCR, while the TCRdb copy is restricted to in-frame clones and leaves out a portion. The sample has 340,000 or so clones, over 90% seen once. The starting material was peripheral blood, obtained about 5 months after surgery. The receptors were sampled from a boy under three years old with tuberous sclerosis and intractable seizures. The CDR3 runs from the conserved cysteine through the conserved F or W. The D gene is left open where the match is weak. Part of the rows lack a size; the others show once, few, many or a class for expanded clones.

v_gene	abundance	d_gene	j_gene	CDR3nt	CDR3aa
TRBV3-1/TRBV3-2	NA	TRBD2	TRBJ2-7	TGTGCCAGCAGCCGAGTACTAACTAGCGACGAGCAGTACTTC	CASSRVLTSDEQYF
TRBV30	once	NA	TRBJ1-6	TGTGCCGGGGATAAAGAGACAGGACCCAATTCACCCCTCCACTTT	CAGDKETGPNSPLHF
TRBV7-9	NA	NA	TRBJ1-3	TGTGCCAGCAGTTTCTTCAGGCCGCCCGCTGGAAGCACCATATATTTT	CASSFFRPPAGSTIYF
TRBV6-5	NA	NA	TRBJ2-1	TGTGCCAGCAGTTACTCTCCGGATGAGCAGTTCTTC	CASSYSPDEQFF
TRBV29-1	once	NA	TRBJ2-1	TGCAGCGTTCCTTTGGGTGAGCAGTTCTTC	CSVPLGEQFF
TRBV19	NA	NA	TRBJ1-1	TGTGCCAGTAGTGCGCGGGATATGAACACTGAAGCTTTCTTT	CASSARDMNTEAFF
TRBV9	NA	NA	TRBJ2-3	TGTGCCAGCAGCCCGGGACCTGACACAGATACGCAGTATTTT	CASSPGPDTDTQYF
TRBV6-5	NA	NA	TRBJ2-7	TGTGCCAGCAGTTACGAGGCGGAGGAGCAGTACTTC	CASSYEAEEQYF
TRBV2	NA	NA	TRBJ2-3	TGTGCCAGCAGTGATTTCGTACCCACAGATACGCAGTATTTT	CASSDFVPTDTQYF
TRBV6-4	NA	NA	TRBJ1-1	TGTGCCAGCAGTGAGGGTTTCGGGAACACTGAAGCTTTCTTT	CASSEGFGNTEAFF
TRBV30	NA	TRBD1	TRBJ1-2	TGTGCCTGGGGACAGGGAGAGGACTACACCTTC	CAWGQGEDYTF
TRBV4-1	once	NA	TRBJ1-1	TGCGCCAGCAGCCAAGTTGGGGAAGGGGACACTGAAGCTTTCTTT	CASSQVGEGDTEAFF
TRBV7-6	NA	TRBD2	TRBJ2-1	TGTGCCAGCAGCTTGGCGGGGGGGCTATACAATGAGCAGTTCTTC	CASSLAGGLYNEQFF
TRBV7-8	few	TRBD2	TRBJ2-7	TGTGCCAGCAGCTTGACTAGCGGGAGCTCCTACGAGCAGTACTTC	CASSLTSGSSYEQYF
TRBV30	NA	TRBD1	TRBJ1-5	TGTGCCTGGAGGCCGAAAGGGGGCAACAATCAGCCCCAGCATTTT	CAWRPKGGNNQPQHF
TRBV2	NA	NA	TRBJ2-5	TGTGCCAGCAGCCCCCGGACAACGCAAGAGACCCAGTACTTC	CASSPRTTQETQYF
TRBV2	NA	TRBD1	TRBJ2-3	TGTGCCAGCAGTTTAAGGGACAGGAGCACAGATACGCAGTATTTT	CASSLRDRSTDTQYF
TRBV19	NA	TRBD1	TRBJ1-4	TGTGCCAGTAAGCCGACAGGGGAAGGCGAAAAACTGTTTTTT	CASKPTGEGEKLFF
TRBV4-2	NA	TRBD1	TRBJ1-1	TGTGCCAGCAGCCAAGATCAGGGGGCGAGCACTGAAGCTTTCTTT	CASSQDQGASTEAFF
TRBV5-1	NA	TRBD1	TRBJ1-2	TGCGCCAGCAGCTTGTCCGGGACAGGGGGTTTCTATGGCTACACCTTC	CASSLSGTGGFYGYTF
TRBV19	NA	TRBD1	TRBJ1-1	TGTGCCAGTACTTTACAGGGGGCGGCTGAAGCTTTCTTT	CASTLQGAAEAFF
TRBV4-1	NA	TRBD2	TRBJ2-5	TGCGCCAGCAGCCATGGACTAGCGGGGACAGAGACCCAGTACTTC	CASSHGLAGTETQYF
TRBV7-8	NA	NA	TRBJ1-1	TGTGCCAGCAGTTTAGAGGGGGGCACTGAAGCTTTCTTT	CASSLEGGTEAFF
TRBV5-1	NA	NA	TRBJ1-1	TGCGCCAGCATGAAGGGGTTTGAAGCTTTCTTT	CASMKGFEAFF
TRBV2	NA	NA	TRBJ1-2	TGTGCCAGCAGTATATCCGGGAACCCCTATGGCTACACCTTC	CASSISGNPYGYTF
TRBV4-1	NA	NA	TRBJ1-5	TGCGCCAGCAGCCAAGGAGCCGGACAGATCAATCAGCCCCAGCATTTT	CASSQGAGQINQPQHF
TRBV4-2	NA	NA	TRBJ2-2	TGTGCCAGCAGCCAAGAGGTTGATGGCACCGGGGAGCTGTTTTTT	CASSQEVDGTGELFF
TRBV5-1	NA	NA	TRBJ2-5	TGCGCCAGCAGCTTGCGAGAGACCCAGTACTTC	CASSLRETQYF
TRBV6-5	NA	TRBD2	TRBJ2-3	TGTGCCAGCAACTCGGCGGGGGGGGGCACAGATACGCAGTATTTT	CASNSAGGGTDTQYF
TRBV11-3	NA	TRBD2	TRBJ2-3	TGTGCCAGCAGAAAGCAAGAAGCGGGAGCGGTAGATACGCAGTATTTT	CASRKQEAGAVDTQYF
TRBV27	NA	NA	TRBJ2-7	TGTGCCAGCAGTCAGGTGACAGGTTACGAGCAGTACTTC	CASSQVTGYEQYF
TRBV5-5	NA	TRBD2	TRBJ2-3	TGTGCCAGCAGAGAGACTAGCGGGAGGGCCCTCCGTACAGATACGCAGTATTTT	CASRETSGRALRTDTQYF
TRBV14	once	NA	TRBJ2-5	TGTGCCAGCAGCCGAGGGTGGGAGACCCAGTACTTC	CASSRGWETQYF
TRBV10-3	NA	NA	TRBJ1-1	TGTGCCATCAGGGGATTACAGGGAGGGAGCACTGAAGCTTTCTTT	CAIRGLQGGSTEAFF
TRBV13	NA	NA	TRBJ1-2	TGTGCCAGCAGCCCCCGGACAGTTTACTATGGCTACACCTTC	CASSPRTVYYGYTF
TRBV11-3	NA	TRBD1	TRBJ1-2	TGTGCCAGCAGCTTAACAGGGGTGTATGGCTACACCTTC	CASSLTGVYGYTF
TRBV19	NA	TRBD1	TRBJ2-5	TGTGCCAGTACCCCGAGGCAGGGGGCCGGGGAGACCCAGTACTTC	CASTPRQGAGETQYF
TRBV30	NA	TRBD2	TRBJ2-3	TGTGCCTGGAGGGGCGGGACTAGCGGCTGGAGGGCTAGCACAGATACGCAGTATTTT	CAWRGGTSGWRASTDTQYF
TRBV7-9	NA	NA	TRBJ2-2	TGTGCCAGCAGCTTAGGGGTCGGGACAAACACCGGGGAGCTGTTTTTT	CASSLGVGTNTGELFF
TRBV7-9	NA	NA	TRBJ2-7	TGTGCCAGCAGCGCCGGGATGGGCGGCTCCTACGAGCAGTACTTC	CASSAGMGGSYEQYF
TRBV2	NA	TRBD1	TRBJ2-2	TGTGCCAGCAGCGACAGGGGAAAGGACACCGGGGAGCTGTTTTTT	CASSDRGKDTGELFF
TRBV2	medium-sized	NA	TRBJ1-1	TGTGCCAGCAGTGTAGGGAGTGTGAACACTGAAGCTTTCTTT	CASSVGSVNTEAFF